The 20 T cell receptor beta chains in this list originate from one sample, sequenced in a study of blood T cell repertoires in COVID-19. Generated by immunoSEQ multiplex PCR, the TCRdb table keeps only in-frame clones and is missing some. The sample lists around 230,000 clones, under 90% occurring once. Sequencing input: PBMCs or T cells enriched from blood (not recorded which). These receptors came from a woman in her thirties with acute COVID-19.

The J gene is TRBJ2-7, the V gene TRBV11-2, with 7 bases lining up with TRBD1. Per the germline V gene, CDR1 is SGHAT and CDR2 is FQNNGV. With V trimmed by 5 bases and J by 2 bases, 9 bases remained unmatched. The CDR3 runs 15 residues. CDR3 nucleotides: TGTGCCAGCAGCCACGGGTACAGGGGAGCCTACGAGCAGTACTTC. Protein sequence: CASSHGYRGAYEQYF. Full variable domain (outside the CDR3, taken from reference TRBV11-2 and TRBJ2-7): EAGVAQSPRYKIIEKRQSVAFWCNPISGHATLYWYQQILGQGPKLLIQFQNNGVVDDSQLPKDRFSAERLKGVDSTLKIQPAKLEDSAVYLCASSHGYRGAYEQYFGPGTRLTVT.

The chain combines TRBV12-3 or TRBV12-4 with TRBJ1-2; possible D gene TRBD1, 5 bases. This CDR3 is built from 13 residues. With 3 bases removed from V and 3 bases from J, the gap between germline ends came to 8 bases. DNA for the CDR3: TGTGCCAGCAGTTTCGACAGCTACTATGGCTACACCTTC. This gives the protein CASSFDSYYGYTF.

This rearrangement joins TRBV7-3 to TRBJ1-2, with D possibly matching TRBD1 (6 bases). CDR3 size: 17 residues. Germline assignment: CDR1 SGHTA and CDR2 FQGTGA. The V end lost 5 bases, the J end lost 2 bases, and 21 bases lay between the germline ends. CDR3 loop: CASSPTPIDGQNYGYTF. CDR3 nucleotides: TGTGCCAGCAGCCCAACCCCAATAGACGGACAGAACTATGGCTACACCTTC.

J is TRBJ1-1 and V is TRBV4-1; D remains unclear. CDR3 length equals 15 residues. Trimming stripped 3 bases from V and 0 bases from J, with 11 bases between. Germline V gene lookup returns CDR1 MGHRA and CDR2 YSYEKL. The CDR3 loop is CASSHAGNMNTEAFF. CDR3 sequence (DNA): TGCGCCAGCAGCCATGCAGGTAACATGAACACTGAAGCTTTCTTT.

The chain couples TRBV16 to TRBJ1-2; D unresolved. V lost 0 bases, J lost 4 bases, and 12 bases lay in between. Germline V gene sequence: CDR1 KGHSY, CDR2 FQNENV. There are 15 residues in the CDR3. The CDR3 region is CASSQSRQSSYGYTF. CDR3 DNA sequence: TGTGCCAGCAGCCAATCTCGCCAGTCTAGCTATGGCTACACCTTC.

The chain combines TRBV29-1 with TRBJ2-5; a weak D match, TRBD1 (7 bases). The CDR3 runs 14 residues. Per the germline V gene, CDR1 is SQVTM and CDR2 is ANQGSEA. V was shortened by 4 bases and J by 0 bases, with 12 bases between the two germline ends. This chain's CDR3 is CSVGVRGDQETQYF. CDR3 in DNA: TGCAGCGTTGGAGTCAGGGGGGACCAAGAGACCCAGTACTTC.

The chain joins TRBV28 to TRBJ2-3; 14 positions agree with TRBD2. The CDR3 covers 16 residues. Germline V gene data show CDR1 as MDHEN and CDR2 as SYDVKM. V gave up 6 bases and J gave up 8 bases; unmatched junction bases: 10. The CDR3 sequence: CASRKTTSGGAGTQYF. The CDR3 bases are TGTGCCAGCAGAAAAACGACTAGCGGGGGGGCCGGTACGCAGTATTTT.

V is TRBV4-1 and J is TRBJ2-1, with 8 bases lining up with TRBD1. The length of the CDR3 is 14 residues. Germline CDR1 is MGHRA and CDR2 is YSYEKL. The trim removed 4 bases at V and 6 bases at J, leaving 5 bases unmatched. CDR3 in DNA: TGCGCCAGCAGCCCCAGGGGGCCAGTCAATGAGCAGTTCTTC. Its protein is CASSPRGPVNEQFF.

In nucleotides, the CDR3 is TGTGCCAGCAGCTCATTTACGGGGGGAGGTTCACCCCTCCACTTT. Protein sequence: CASSSFTGGGSPLHF. This sequence joins TRBV7-9 and TRBJ1-6; a possible D gene is TRBD1 (5 bases). This CDR3 is 15 amino acids long. Germline CDR1 SEHNR, CDR2 FQNEAQ (reference sequence). The germline V and J ends were trimmed by 4 bases and 9 bases, with 16 bases remaining between them.

The V call is TRBV24-1, the J call TRBJ2-2, with 11 bases matching TRBD2. With 3 bases clipped from V and 8 bases from J, the junction kept 7 bases outside the gene matches. The germline V gene encodes CDR1 KGHDR and CDR2 SFDVKD. The CDR3 is 16 amino acids. CDR3: CATSDPLAGGAGELFF. The CDR3 DNA reads TGTGCCACCAGTGATCCTCTAGCGGGGGGCGCTGGGGAGCTGTTTTTT.

The V call is TRBV25-1, the J call TRBJ1-2; D unresolved. There are 15 residues in the CDR3. Germline V gene sequence: CDR1 MGHDK, CDR2 SYGVNS. The V end was cut by 3 bases, the J end by 1 base, with 12 bases between. For the CDR3, the DNA is TGTGCCAGCAGTGAGGACCCCGGGAGTAACTATGGCTACACCTTC. As protein: CASSEDPGSNYGYTF.

CDR3 loop: CASSRKLGVGEQFF. For the CDR3, the DNA is TGTGCCAGTAGTAGGAAGCTAGGAGTGGGTGAGCAGTTCTTC. The rearrangement links TRBV19 to TRBJ2-1; D remains ambiguous. The V gene lost 4 bases and the J gene lost 9 bases, with 16 bases spanning the gap. The CDR3 consists of 14 residues. Germline V lookup: CDR1 LNHDA, CDR2 SQIVND (reference sequence). Full variable domain (remainder filled in from reference TRBV19 and TRBJ2-1): DGGITQSPKYLFRKEGQNVTLSCEQNLNHDAMYWYRQDPGQGLRLIYYSQIVNDFQKGDIAEGYSVSREKKESFPLTVTSAQKNPTAFYLCASSRKLGVGEQFFGPGTRLTVL.

CDR3 in DNA: TGTGCCTGGTCCTTCTTGGGGCAGGGAGAAGCTTTCTTT. Amino acid sequence: CAWSFLGQGEAFF. The chain combines TRBV30 with TRBJ1-1, with D possibly TRBD1 on 5 matching bases. V was clipped by 5 bases and J by 8 bases, with 18 bases between them. CDR1 and CDR2 from the germline V gene are GTSNPN and SVGIG (reference sequence). The CDR3 is 13 amino acids.

This sequence joins TRBV6-5 and TRBJ1-2, with a possible D match to TRBD1 (5 bases). Trimming stripped 0 bases from V and 5 bases from J, with 10 bases between. The germline gives CDR1 MNHEY, CDR2 SVGAGI. This CDR3 is built from 14 residues. The CDR3 is CASSYSRVSYGYTF. CDR3 sequence (DNA): TGTGCCAGCAGTTACTCCAGGGTTTCTTATGGCTACACCTTC.

The chain joins TRBV11-2 to TRBJ2-5; 9 bases align to TRBD2. Per germline, CDR1 SGHAT and CDR2 FQNNGV. The CDR3 has 16 amino acids. V lost 0 bases to trimming and J lost 4 bases; unmatched junction nucleotides: 6. This CDR3 is CASSLDRFSGGETQYF. In DNA form, the CDR3 reads TGTGCCAGCAGCTTAGACCGGTTTAGCGGGGGAGAGACCCAGTACTTC.

The gene calls are TRBV27 and TRBJ1-6; D might be TRBD1 (5 bases). The V gene's germline CDR1 is MNHEY and CDR2 SMNVEV (reference sequence). CDR3 length: 12 residues. V was shortened by 8 bases and J by 9 bases, with 11 bases between the two germline ends. CDR3 nucleotides: TGTGCCAGCGGGGCCCTTTTTTCACCCCTCCACTTT. It encodes CASGALFSPLHF.

This CDR3 is CASGLVPAAGPDIQYF. DNA of the CDR3: TGTGCTAGTGGTTTGGTACCAGCGGCCGGCCCGGACATTCAGTACTTC. The chain carries TRBV12-5 and TRBJ2-4, with D perhaps TRBD2 (5 bases). Germline CDR1 LGHNT, CDR2 FRNRAP. The CDR3 runs to 16 residues. The germline V and J ends were trimmed by 0 bases and 8 bases, with 17 bases remaining between them.

V is TRBV7-5 and J is TRBJ1-1. TRBV7-5 is shown as a pseudogene. This CDR3 has 16 amino acids. The CDR3 loop reads CVRSLAGSRKITEAFF. In DNA form, the CDR3 reads TGTGTCAGAAGCTTAGCCGGTAGTCGAAAAATCACTGAAGCTTTCTTT.

V and J are TRBV4-1 and TRBJ1-5; possible D gene TRBD1, 5 bases. Germline V gives CDR1 MGHRA, CDR2 YSYEKL. V was trimmed by 2 bases and J by 6 bases, leaving 17 bases between them. The CDR3 consists of 16 residues. CDR3 sequence reads: CASSQIGQAGGQPQHF. Written as DNA, the CDR3 is TGCGCCAGCAGCCAAATCGGCCAGGCCGGGGGTCAGCCCCAGCATTTT.

This clone has just one count. The CDR3 region is CASSLDPNMNTEAFF. CDR3 bases: TGTGCCAGCAGCTTAGATCCAAACATGAACACTGAAGCTTTCTTT. The chain links TRBV11-2 to TRBJ1-1; D gene unclear. V gave up 0 bases and J gave up 0 bases, with 8 bases separating them. The germline V gene has CDR1 SGHAT and CDR2 FQNNGV. This CDR3 comprises 15 residues.